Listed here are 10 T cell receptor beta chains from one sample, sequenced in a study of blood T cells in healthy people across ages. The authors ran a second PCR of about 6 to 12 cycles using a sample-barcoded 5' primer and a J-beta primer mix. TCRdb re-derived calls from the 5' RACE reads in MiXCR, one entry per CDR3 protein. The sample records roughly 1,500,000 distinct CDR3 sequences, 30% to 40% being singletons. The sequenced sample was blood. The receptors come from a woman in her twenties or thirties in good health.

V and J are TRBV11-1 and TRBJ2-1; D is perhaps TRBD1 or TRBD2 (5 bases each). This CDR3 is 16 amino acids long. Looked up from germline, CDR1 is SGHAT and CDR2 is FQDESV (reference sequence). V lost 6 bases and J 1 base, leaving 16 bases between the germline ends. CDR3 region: CASSDGRGPSYNEQFF. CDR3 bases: TGTGCCAGCAGTGACGGACGGGGACCGTCCTACAATGAGCAGTTCTTC.

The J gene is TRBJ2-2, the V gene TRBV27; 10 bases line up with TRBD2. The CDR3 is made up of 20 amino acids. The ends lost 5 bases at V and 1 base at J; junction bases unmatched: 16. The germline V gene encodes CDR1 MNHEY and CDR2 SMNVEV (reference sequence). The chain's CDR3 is CASSGYPTGLADRNTGELFF. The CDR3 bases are TGTGCCAGCAGTGGATACCCAACCGGACTAGCGGACAGGAACACCGGGGAGCTGTTTTTT.

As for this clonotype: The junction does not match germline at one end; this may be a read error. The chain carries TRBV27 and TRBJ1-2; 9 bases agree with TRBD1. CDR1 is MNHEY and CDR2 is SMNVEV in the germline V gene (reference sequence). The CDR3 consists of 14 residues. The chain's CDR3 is CASSLDRGYYGHTF. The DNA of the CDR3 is TGTGCCAGCAGTTTGGACAGGGGCTACTATGGCCACACCTTC.

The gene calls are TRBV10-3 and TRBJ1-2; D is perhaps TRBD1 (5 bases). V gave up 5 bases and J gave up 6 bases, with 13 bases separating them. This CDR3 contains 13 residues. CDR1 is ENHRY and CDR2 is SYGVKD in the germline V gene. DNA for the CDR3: TGTGCCATCAGTACAGCCAGGGCAGATGGCTACACCTTC. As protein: CAISTARADGYTF.

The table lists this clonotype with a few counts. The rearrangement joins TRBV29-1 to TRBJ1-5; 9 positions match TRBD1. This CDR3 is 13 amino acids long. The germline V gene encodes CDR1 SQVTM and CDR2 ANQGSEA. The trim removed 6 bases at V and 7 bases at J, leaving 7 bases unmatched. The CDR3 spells CSVGDRVGQPQHF. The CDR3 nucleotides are TGCAGCGTCGGGGACAGGGTAGGACAGCCCCAGCATTTT.

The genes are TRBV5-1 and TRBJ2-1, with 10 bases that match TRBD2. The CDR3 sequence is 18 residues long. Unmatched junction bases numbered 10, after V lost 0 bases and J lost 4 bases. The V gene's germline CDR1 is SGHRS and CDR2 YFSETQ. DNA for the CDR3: TGCGCCAGCAGCTTGGGACCAGCGGGAGGGCCGGGGTACAATGAGCAGTTCTTC. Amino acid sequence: CASSLGPAGGPGYNEQFF. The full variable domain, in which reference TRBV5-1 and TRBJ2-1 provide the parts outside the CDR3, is KAGVTQTPRYLIKTRGQQVTLSCSPISGHRSVSWYQQTPGQGLQFLFEYFSETQRNKGNFPGRFSGRQFSNSRSEMNVSTLELGDSALYLCASSLGPAGGPGYNEQFFGPGTRLTVL.

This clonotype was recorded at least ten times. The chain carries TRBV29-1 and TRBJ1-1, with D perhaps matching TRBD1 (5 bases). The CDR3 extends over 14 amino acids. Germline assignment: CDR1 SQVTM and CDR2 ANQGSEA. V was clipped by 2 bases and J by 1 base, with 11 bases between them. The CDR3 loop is CSVESTDRNTEAFF. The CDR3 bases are TGCAGCGTTGAATCAACAGACAGGAACACTGAAGCTTTCTTT.

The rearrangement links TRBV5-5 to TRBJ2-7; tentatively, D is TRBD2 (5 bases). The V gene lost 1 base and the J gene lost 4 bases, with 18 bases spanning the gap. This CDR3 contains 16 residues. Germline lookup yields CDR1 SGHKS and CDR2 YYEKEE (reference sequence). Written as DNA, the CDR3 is TGTGCCAGCAGCTTGTCGGTGTCCGGGAATCTGTACGAGCAGTACTTC. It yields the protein CASSLSVSGNLYEQYF. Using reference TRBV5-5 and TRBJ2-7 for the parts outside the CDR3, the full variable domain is DAGVTQSPTHLIKTRGQQVTLRCSPISGHKSVSWYQQVLGQGPQFIFQYYEKEERGRGNFPDRFSARQFPNYSSELNVNALLLGDSALYLCASSLSVSGNLYEQYFGPGTRLTVT.

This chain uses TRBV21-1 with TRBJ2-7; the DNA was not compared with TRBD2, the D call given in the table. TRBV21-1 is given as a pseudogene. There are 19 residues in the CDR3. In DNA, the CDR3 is TGTGCCAGCAGCAAAGCTTCCTGGGGAATGCTAGCGGGGGTGGGGGAGCAGTACTTC. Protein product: CASSKASWGMLAGVGEQYF.

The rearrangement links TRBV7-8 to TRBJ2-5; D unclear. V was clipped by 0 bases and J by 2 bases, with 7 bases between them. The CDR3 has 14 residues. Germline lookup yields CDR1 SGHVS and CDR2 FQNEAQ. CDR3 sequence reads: CASSLAIRQETQYF. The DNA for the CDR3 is TGTGCCAGCAGCTTAGCCATCCGACAAGAGACCCAGTACTTC.